This entry describes one T cell receptor (beta chain). Repertoires were generated with immunoSEQ multiplex PCR, while TCRdb's copy carries only in-frame clones and drops some. The table records roughly 150,000 clones, 75% to 80% of them present only once. Germline V gene sequence: CDR1 SNHLY, CDR2 FYNNEI. Deletions cut 7 bases from V and 4 bases from J, with 16 bases between. This CDR3 has 14 amino acids. This record comes from a study of blood T cell repertoires in COVID-19. The chain has TRBV2 and TRBJ2-5; perhaps TRBD2 as D (6 bases). This clonotype was sampled from a woman of 80 years or more with acute or convalescent COVID-19. Specimen: peripheral blood. CDR3 sequence (DNA): TGTGCCAGCATTGTCGGGACCGGGGGAGAGACCCAGTACTTC. Translating it yields CASIVGTGGETQYF.